The 2 T cell receptor beta chains in this list originate from one sample, sequenced in a study of cytomegalovirus exposure and HLA in healthy donors (dated by TCRdb to the late 2010s). Receptor amplification or capture employed the immunoSEQ multiplex PCR assay. The multiplex PCR relied on a mix of 60 forward primers for TCR Vbeta segments and 13 reverse primers for TCR Jbeta segments. TCRdb holds this immuneACCESS table with in-frame rearrangements only. Some clones are missing; in checked studies, unresolved V genes explain under half, and the rest has no known cause. The table of this sample itemizes approximately 120,000 clones. The ten largest clonotypes hold about 2.5% of the sample. The sample comprised PBMCs. The receptors come from a man between 25 and 39 years old in good health and CMV-seronegative.

The chain uses TRBV30 and TRBJ1-1; TRBD1 is a possible D gene (5 bases). The CDR3 contains 12 residues. With 4 bases removed from V and 4 bases from J, the gap between germline ends came to 10 bases. Germline CDR1 is GTSNPN and CDR2 is SVGIG (reference sequence). CDR3 DNA: TGTGCCTGGACAGGGCGTGGCACTGAAGCTTTCTTT. Residues: CAWTGRGTEAFF. The variable domain in full, with the rest retrieved from reference TRBV30 and TRBJ1-1, is SQTIHQWPATLVQPVGSPLSLECTVEGTSNPNLYWYRQAAGRGLQLLFYSVGIGQISSEVPQNLSASRPQDRQFILSSKKLLLSDSGFYLCAWTGRGTEAFFGQGTRLTVV.

For the CDR3, the DNA is TGTGCCACCGGTCGTGGGCGCGCAACTAATGAAAAACTGTTTTTT. It codes for CATGRGRATNEKLFF. This chain links TRBV15 with TRBJ1-4; D is uncertain. The CDR3 spans 15 residues. Germline V gives CDR1 LNHNV, CDR2 YYDKDF (reference sequence). Trimming took off 8 bases at V and 0 bases at J, with 13 bases between the two ends.